This TCR beta chain was sequenced in a study of T cell responses to AZD1222 COVID-19 vaccine. Findings and limits, study-wide: White British ancestry dominated among donors, who included more females, and clonal diversity was possibly underestimated. Seropositive at baseline were only a handful of AZD1222 recipients. There were vaccine-associated CD4 TCRs across spike, dominant at 160-218 and 743-854.

Comment on this clone: Its antigen is currently unknown.

V was shortened by 0 bases and J by 0 bases, with 8 bases between the two germline ends. The CDR3 has 15 amino acids. Germline V gene lookup returns CDR1 SGDLS and CDR2 YYNGEE. TCRdb keeps only in-frame clones here, not all; method: immunoSEQ multiplex PCR. The profile shows around 90,000 clones, under 95% of them singletons. Specimen: peripheral blood, collected on day 0 of MenACWY control vaccination. The receptor was isolated from an adult in good health. The chain carries TRBV9 and TRBJ2-3; D remains unclear. The CDR3 here is CASSVGGLSTDTQYF. The CDR3 nucleotides read TGTGCCAGCAGCGTAGGTGGGCTTAGCACAGATACGCAGTATTTT.